These T cell receptor beta chains were read from a single sample in a study of regulatory T cells in long-lasting Graves disease. Using its own MiXCR run on the multiplex PCR reads, TCRdb lists one record per CDR3 protein. The sample lists 400,000 to 500,000 distinct CDR3 sequences; roughly 15% were seen once. These records were also assigned to another study, of T cells in Graves' hyperthyroidism and ophthalmopathy.

This specimen was peripheral blood mononuclear cells (PBMCs), taken at new diagnosis, from a patient treated with antithyroid drugs. These receptor sequences come from a woman under 30 with Graves disease. Both conserved end residues are part of each CDR3. The D gene is left open where the match is weak. Size is stated for part of the rows, as once, few or many counts, or as a class when the clone is expanded.

J,V,size,D,DNA,CDR3
TRBJ2-3,TRBV20-1,few,TRBD2,TGCAGTGCTAGAACTCCCGGGACTAGCGGATACACAGATACGCAGTATTTT,CSARTPGTSGYTDTQYF
TRBJ2-7,TRBV7-9,few,TRBD2,TGTGCCAGCAGTCGAGCGGGAGTGGATGAGCAGTACTTC,CASSRAGVDEQYF
TRBJ1-6,TRBV16,few,NA,TGTGCCAGCAGCCCAGCGGAGGGGGGTTCACCCCTCCACTTT,CASSPAEGGSPLHF
TRBJ2-3,TRBV20-1,NA,TRBD2,TGCAGTGCTAGAGATTGGCTAGCGGGAGGCCCCAATGGAGATACGCAGTATTTT,CSARDWLAGGPNGDTQYF
TRBJ2-7,TRBV29-1,many,NA,TGCAGCGTAGCTGATTCAGTCGGCTCCTACGAGCAGTACTTC,CSVADSVGSYEQYF
TRBJ2-1,TRBV2,many,TRBD2,TGTGCCAGCAGTGCCCTACTAGCGGCCACCTACAATGAGCAGTTCTTC,CASSALLAATYNEQFF
TRBJ2-6,TRBV28,many,TRBD1,TGTGCCAGCAGGACAGGGGCCTCTGGGGCCAACGTCCTGACTTTC,CASRTGASGANVLTF
TRBJ1-5,TRBV5-1,many,NA,TGTGCCAGCAGCTTGGAAGTGAATCAGCCCCAGCATTTT,CASSLEVNQPQHF
TRBJ1-1,TRBV27,NA,TRBD1,TGTGCCAGCAGTTTCAGACAGGGGGTCACTGAAGCTTTCTTT,CASSFRQGVTEAFF
TRBJ2-2,TRBV11-1,few,NA,TGTGCCAGCAGCTTAGCTGGGGGCGCGAACACCGGGGAGCTGTTTTTT,CASSLAGGANTGELFF
TRBJ2-1,TRBV7-9,many,NA,TGTGCCAGCAGCTTCTCTGGGGCAAACAATGAGCAGTTCTTC,CASSFSGANNEQFF
TRBJ1-1,TRBV7-2,many,TRBD1,TGTGCCAGCAGGGAGACAGGGGGCGCGTTCTCTTTCTTT,CASRETGGAFSFF
TRBJ2-5,TRBV13,few,TRBD2,TGTGCCAGCAGCGCCTCGGGACTACGGCAAGAGACCCAGTACTTC,CASSASGLRQETQYF
TRBJ2-1,TRBV6-1,few,NA,TGTGCCATCAACGGACGTTTCGGGTCCTACAATGAGCAGTTCTTC,CAINGRFGSYNEQFF
TRBJ2-1,TRBV20-1,many,TRBD2,TGCAGTGTAGGGAGGGCCGATGAGCAGTTCTTC,CSVGRADEQFF
TRBJ2-3,TRBV19,NA,NA,TGTGCCAGTAGGGGCCGGGACGGAAACACAGATACGCAGTATTTT,CASRGRDGNTDTQYF
TRBJ2-5,TRBV27,NA,NA,TGTGCCAGCGCCCCCCTAGGGTCTCAAGAGACCCAGTACTTC,CASAPLGSQETQYF
TRBJ2-1,TRBV12-3/TRBV12-4,few,NA,TGTGCCAGCAGTTTGGCGACGGAGCAGTTCTTC,CASSLATEQFF
TRBJ2-7,TRBV12-3/TRBV12-4,many,NA,TGTGCCGGCAGCGAACTAGCAAACGAGCAGTACTTC,CAGSELANEQYF
TRBJ2-7,TRBV28,many,TRBD2,TGTGCCACCGGACTAGCGGTTAACTACGAGCAGTACTTC,CATGLAVNYEQYF
TRBJ1-2,TRBV7-9,many,TRBD1,TGTGCCAGCAGCTTAGCCTGGGACAGGTCCTACCCGAGCTACACCTTC,CASSLAWDRSYPSYTF
TRBJ2-7,TRBV10-3,few,TRBD1,TGTGCCATCAGGGGGACAGGGTCGGGAGGCGAGCAGTACTTC,CAIRGTGSGGEQYF
TRBJ2-5,TRBV7-2,many,NA,TGTGCCAGCAGCTTAGTTAAGGGGCGGGTCCAAGAGACCCAGTACTTC,CASSLVKGRVQETQYF
TRBJ2-7,TRBV28,many,TRBD1,TGTGCCAGCAGTTTATTCCGACAGGGCCAGCAGTACTTC,CASSLFRQGQQYF
TRBJ2-1,TRBV7-2,many,NA,TGTGCCAGCAGCCCAGGGGTTGAGCAGTTCTTC,CASSPGVEQFF
TRBJ2-1,TRBV5-1,NA,NA,TGCGCCAGCAGCTTGGGGCTAGTTTCTCGGGGCTACAATGAGCAGTTCTTC,CASSLGLVSRGYNEQFF
TRBJ2-7,TRBV28,NA,NA,TGTGCCAGCAGTTTTAGCATATCACCCCCGACCCGACACTTC,CASSFSISPPTRHF
TRBJ2-7,TRBV27,many,TRBD1,TGTGCCAGCAGTTGGGGACAGGTTCCCTACGAGCAGTACTTC,CASSWGQVPYEQYF
TRBJ1-2,TRBV27,many,NA,TGTGCCAGCAGTTTTTCGGGGGACGCCTCTTTCTATGGCTACACCTTC,CASSFSGDASFYGYTF
TRBJ1-5,TRBV6-1,NA,NA,TGTGCCAGCAGTGAATCGGACGGACTCAATCAGCCCCAGCATTTT,CASSESDGLNQPQHF
TRBJ2-1,TRBV6-2/TRBV6-3,NA,NA,TGTGCCAGCAGTTACTCGGCCGGCCCCGCGGGGTTACTGTACAATGAGCAGTTCTTC,CASSYSAGPAGLLYNEQFF
TRBJ2-7,TRBV7-9,few,TRBD1,TGTGCCAGCAGTGGACAGGAGTGGTGGGAGCAGTACTTC,CASSGQEWWEQYF
TRBJ1-2,TRBV27,few,NA,TGTGCCAGCAGTCCTCAGACGGGGGGTTTTAACTATGGCTACACCTTC,CASSPQTGGFNYGYTF
TRBJ2-1,TRBV6-1,NA,TRBD2,TGTGCCAGCAGTCCCCTAGGACTAGCGTACAATGAGCAGTTCTTC,CASSPLGLAYNEQFF
TRBJ2-7,TRBV5-1,many,TRBD2,TGCGCCAGCAGCCCGTCCGGGGGGGTAACGAGTAGCGGGAAAACCTACGAGCAGTACTTC,CASSPSGGVTSSGKTYEQYF
TRBJ2-7,TRBV12-3/TRBV12-4,many,NA,TGTGCCAGCAGTTTAAGGGCAGTCCGCTACGAGCAGTACTTC,CASSLRAVRYEQYF